Following are 14 T cell receptor beta chains from one sample sequenced in a study of beta chain features in type 1 diabetes (dated by TCRdb to 2017 to 2018). Libraries were made using the immunoSEQ multiplex PCR assay. The entire isolated RNA was reverse transcribed using the High Capacity cDNA Reverse Transcription Kit, and thus expressed TCRB transcripts were sequenced. In TCRdb, the immuneACCESS table is reduced to in-frame sequences with V and J assigned. These tables do not hold every clone; where another copy was compared, an unresolved V gene accounts for under half, and the others remain unexplained. The sample contains 810,000 or so clones, about a sixth of them found a single time. The ten largest account for around 0.02% of the sample. Sequencing was performed on naive CD4+ T cells from blood. Reading the label with the study, this specimen's cell subset or site is: true naive CD4+ T cells. Source of these receptors: a woman aged 18-29 years in good health.

This rearrangement joins TRBV7-2 to TRBJ1-3; TRBD1 aligns across 8 bases. This CDR3 is built from 15 residues. Germline values: CDR1 SGHTA, CDR2 FQGNSA. J gave up 2 bases and V 6 bases, and 6 bases lay outside the gene matches. CDR3 nucleotide sequence: TGTGCCAGCAGAAGGACAGGGTATGCTGGAAACACCATATATTTT. It codes for CASRRTGYAGNTIYF.

A few counts support this clone. The chain joins TRBV7-3 to TRBJ1-1, with D hard to call. The V gene lost 3 bases and the J gene lost 1 base, with 6 bases spanning the gap. Germline CDR1 is SGHTA and CDR2 is FQGTGA. The CDR3 contains 13 residues. The CDR3 sequence is CASSFAENTEAFF. The CDR3 DNA sequence: TGTGCCAGCAGCTTCGCCGAGAACACTGAAGCTTTCTTT.

The chain links TRBV13 to TRBJ2-7, with 9 bases aligning to TRBD2. The J segment lost 3 bases and the V segment lost 0 bases, leaving 3 bases of the junction unmatched. The CDR3 runs to 15 residues. Per the germline V gene, CDR1 is PRHDT and CDR2 is FYEKMQ (reference sequence). CDR3 sequence: CASSLGLAGNYEQYF. The CDR3 DNA follows: TGTGCCAGCAGCTTAGGCCTAGCGGGGAACTACGAGCAGTACTTC. Filled out from reference TRBV13 and TRBJ2-7, the complete variable domain reads AAGVIQSPRHLIKEKRETATLKCYPIPRHDTVYWYQQGPGQDPQFLISFYEKMQSDKGSIPDRFSAQQFSDYHSELNMSSLELGDSALYFCASSLGLAGNYEQYFGPGTRLTVT.

In its sample, this clone was seen a few times. This chain joins TRBV6-1 and TRBJ2-1; D is uncertain. The CDR3 has 15 amino acids. V gave up 4 bases and J gave up 1 base, with 11 bases separating them. Germline V gives CDR1 MNHNS, CDR2 SASEGT. Here the CDR3 reads CASSGSGSSYNEQFF. The CDR3, as DNA: TGTGCCAGCAGTGGATCGGGTTCATCCTACAATGAGCAGTTCTTC.

V and J are TRBV5-5 and TRBJ2-2; D remains unclear. The ends were cut back, 0 bases at V and 0 bases at J, with 6 bases in the middle. CDR3 length equals 15 residues. Germline CDR1 SGHKS, CDR2 YYEKEE (reference sequence). As DNA, the CDR3 is TGTGCCAGCAGCTTGGGACACGCGAACACCGGGGAGCTGTTTTTT. It encodes CASSLGHANTGELFF.

The chain carries TRBV9 and TRBJ2-3, with 10 bases lining up with TRBD2. Per the germline V gene, CDR1 is SGDLS and CDR2 is YYNGEE. Trimming cost V 3 bases and J 3 bases; bases outside gene matches: 4. The CDR3 covers 15 residues. The chain's CDR3 is CASSERTSGTDTQYF. Here the CDR3 DNA reads TGTGCCAGCAGCGAGCGGACTAGCGGAACAGATACGCAGTATTTT.

The rearrangement uses TRBV6-6 and TRBJ1-2, with 7 bases identical to TRBD1. Germline loops: CDR1 MNHNY, CDR2 SVGAGI (reference sequence). The CDR3 is 15 residues long. J gave up 3 bases and V 6 bases, and 10 bases lay outside the gene matches. The CDR3 loop is CASRATGPEDYGYTF. The CDR3 nucleotides are TGTGCCAGCAGGGCGACAGGGCCCGAGGACTATGGCTACACCTTC.

The CDR3 sequence is CASSQQWGRGDTIYF. In DNA, the CDR3 is TGCGCCAGCAGCCAACAATGGGGCAGGGGAGACACCATATATTTT. V is TRBV4-3 and J is TRBJ1-3, with D possibly being TRBD1 (6 bases). Trimming pared 2 bases from V and 8 bases from J, leaving 16 bases between. The CDR3 totals 15 residues. Looked up from germline, CDR1 is LGHNA and CDR2 is YSLEER.

The table lists this clone with a few counts. This chain connects TRBV29-1 to TRBJ2-3, with 8 bases aligning to TRBD2. The CDR3 spans 15 residues. Losses at the gene ends were 3 bases for V and 2 bases for J; bases not matched to a gene: 7. CDR1 is SQVTM, CDR2 ANQGSEA, per germline. For the CDR3, the DNA is TGCAGCGTTGAGAGGGATAGCGGGAACACAGATACGCAGTATTTT. Encoded protein: CSVERDSGNTDTQYF.

Concerning this clone itself: The sample contains more than one DNA sequence encoding this CDR3. This chain uses TRBV4-3 with TRBJ2-3; D remains unclear. V dropped 1 base and J dropped 1 base, with 6 bases sitting between them. CDR3 length: 14 residues. CDR1 and CDR2 (germline): LGHNA, YSLEER. For the CDR3, the DNA is TGCGCCAGCAGCCAAGGTGGCGGCACAGATACGCAGTATTTT. Translated, it gives CASSQGGGTDTQYF.

This clone has only a few counts. V and J are TRBV9 and TRBJ2-5, with TRBD2 matching 11 bases. This CDR3 has 16 residues. Germline V CDR1 and CDR2: SGDLS, YYNGEE. Trimming removed 0 bases from V and 1 base from J; junction bases left unmatched: 2. The DNA for the CDR3 is TGTGCCAGCAGCGTAGGGACTAGCGGGCTCCAAGAGACCCAGTACTTC. This codes for CASSVGTSGLQETQYF.

The J gene is TRBJ2-7, the V gene TRBV29-1, with D tentatively TRBD1 or TRBD2 (5 bases each). Trimming pared 4 bases from V and 3 bases from J, leaving 13 bases between. This CDR3 has 13 residues. The germline gives CDR1 SQVTM, CDR2 ANQGSEA. The CDR3 loop is CSVGGDVYYEQYF. In DNA form, the CDR3 reads TGCAGCGTTGGAGGGGACGTCTACTACGAGCAGTACTTC.

The rearrangement links TRBV7-2 to TRBJ2-3; D gene uncertain. From germline, CDR1 is SGHTA and CDR2 FQGNSA. The CDR3 is 12 amino acids. Trimming removed 10 bases from V and 0 bases from J, with 8 bases in between. The CDR3 DNA is TGTGCCATAAGGGATAGCACAGATACGCAGTATTTT. Its translation: CAIRDSTDTQYF.

This clone came up a few times. This chain connects TRBV25-1 to TRBJ1-3, with unresolved D. CDR1 and CDR2 from the germline V gene are MGHDK and SYGVNS. The CDR3 runs to 16 residues. V was cut by 5 bases and J by 1 base, with 15 bases left in between. This chain's CDR3 is CASSLHSAASGNTIYF. The CDR3 DNA reads as TGTGCCAGCAGTCTACATTCAGCGGCGTCTGGAAACACCATATATTTT.